This T cell receptor beta chain was identified in a study of shared clonotypes between healthy human individuals (dated by TCRdb to the early 2020s). Study-wide context: A couple of women and a few men aged 18 to 49 years were included in the cohort. Different laboratories and diverse techniques were used to prepare libraries and sequence TCR repertoires, to increase sequencing depth and limit assay-specific biases. Between about 0.85 and 9.5 billion PBMCs per donor were obtained by leukapheresis. The study deeply sequenced blood TCR repertoires of five healthy adults to estimate repertoire size and the extent of clonotype sharing between individuals. For each donor, three plates each were used for CD4 naive and CD4 memory, two plates were used for CD8 naive, and one plate was used for CD8 memory. Study-level results and caveats: When a few donors were compared, the shared fraction of clonotypes was roughly 4.8% for naive CD4, 3.5% to 4% for naive CD8, more than 2% for memory CD4, and 0.4% for memory CD8. Because the study included a small number of donors, the genetic and exposure-history diversity represented was limited. Even with the large sequencing depth, rarefaction of the sorted-subset datasets indicated that sequencing was incomplete. Pairwise subsampling indicated that sequencing depth was expected to affect the degree of clonotype sharing among donors. Naive subsets generally had larger estimated clonotype richness than memory subsets. Sampling was limited to blood, and TCR repertoires in tissue likely differ from TCR repertoires in blood. Higher generation probabilities were observed for clonotypes shared by all four sorted-subset donors than for non-shared clonotypes.

V ends up 0 bases short and J 4 bases short, with an unmatched junction base count of 9. CDR1 SGHDT and CDR2 YYEEEE are derived from the germline V gene. The CDR3 contains 16 residues, cysteine and phenylalanine counted. Only the CDR3 DNA stays, 48 bases, in frame from base 1. Notes on this clone: Its antigen specificity is not known. There are no base qualities to consult, and no much larger clone falls within one base.

Donors were healthy HIV-negative adults with no recently reported acute infections or vaccinations. Only Caucasian adults living in Nashville, Tennessee, USA were represented among the donors. CD4+ T cells were enriched through magnetic negative selection, after which naive cells were positively selected on CD45RA and the remaining negative fraction served as the memory subset. After blood collection by leukapheresis, PBMCs were isolated using Ficoll-Histopaque density gradient centrifugation and then cryopreserved in the vapor phase of liquid nitrogen. Analytical flow cytometry was used to check the purity and quantity of every magnetically sorted T cell population. Each sorted fraction had its genomic DNA isolated and then quantified by UV absorbance on a Nanodrop 2000c. Using the deep immunoSEQ assay, multiplex PCR amplified TCR CDR3 regions from genomic DNA. For each cell subset, the extracted genomic DNA was distributed evenly across all wells of several immunoSEQ 96-well plates, and each plate served as one replicate. For sorted subsets, approximately 200 ng of genomic DNA, equivalent to roughly 30,000 T cell genomes, went into each replicate PCR. Purified libraries were quantified with a Qubit 3.0 fluorometer, sized on a Bioanalyzer 2100, and re-quantified with the KAPA Library Quantification kit. Each immunoSEQ 96-well plate was sequenced on its own single-read 150-cycle Illumina NextSeq 550 flow cell. Processing in the source paper ran as follows. Because the immunoSEQ output held only junctional sequences and lacked quality scores, the filtering could not match the filtering applied to full-length reads. To assign V/J genes and CDR3, sequences were annotated using PyIR, a Python wrapper for IgBLAST v1.9, with IMGT germline references. Reads were removed for weak V/J assignments (E-value above 1e-6), missing CDR3, stop codons, out-of-frame junctions, or ambiguous translated residues. V3J clonotypes were defined as sequences sharing the same inferred V gene, J gene, and CDR3 amino acid sequence. Percentage overlap between repertoires was calculated by dividing the number of shared unique clonotypes by the size of the smaller repertoire. Three approaches were used to assess repertoire richness: RTK rarefaction, the Chao1 estimator, and Recon v2.1 estimates of unobserved clonotypes. Generation probabilities were computed with OLGA for all TCRbeta clonotypes obtained by the gDNA method from a handful of donors. TCRdb retrieved this table from immuneACCESS and kept in-frame rearrangements only. Not all clones are present; in checked studies, unresolved V genes account for under half, and no reason is known for the remainder. The V and J calls and the clone size are those of that table, but D and trimming were determined from the DNA. The sample table lists 1.4 million to 1.5 million clones, roughly 96% of them with a count of one. Together, the top ten hold about 1% of the sample.

The chain was built from TRBV5-6 and TRBJ2-5; 7 middle bases align to TRBD1. The source is a man aged 25 to 40 in good health. Sequenced: naive CD4+ T cells sorted from blood. The cell subset or site label, as the study defines it: CD45RA+ positively selected. At the DNA level, the sequence is TGTGCCAGCAGCTTGGCAACAGGGGTGATTGGAGAGACCCAGTACTTC. The translation is CASSLATGVIGETQYF.